This T cell receptor beta chain appears in the sequencing data of a study of blood T cell repertoires in COVID-19. The CDR3 length is 14 residues. Germline-derived CDR1 and CDR2 are SGHRS and YFSETQ. The V gene end was trimmed by 4 bases and the J gene end by 7 bases; junction bases not matched to a gene: 5. Authors' processing steps: Estimation of nucleated cell counts was performed using reference gene primer amplification. Assay: immunoSEQ multiplex PCR; the TCRdb copy retains only in-frame clones and omits some. The DNA gave D and trimming, while V, J and clone size come from that table. This table has 300,000 to 400,000 clones, approximately 88% appearing once.

The receptor was isolated from a woman in her twenties or thirties with COVID-19, enrolled during active disease. The sequenced sample was peripheral blood. The V call is TRBV5-1, the J call TRBJ1-6; TRBD1 matches at 7 bases. The CDR3 sequence: CASSEGQRNSPLHF. The DNA for the CDR3 is TGCGCCAGCAGCGAGGGACAGAGGAATTCACCCCTCCACTTT.